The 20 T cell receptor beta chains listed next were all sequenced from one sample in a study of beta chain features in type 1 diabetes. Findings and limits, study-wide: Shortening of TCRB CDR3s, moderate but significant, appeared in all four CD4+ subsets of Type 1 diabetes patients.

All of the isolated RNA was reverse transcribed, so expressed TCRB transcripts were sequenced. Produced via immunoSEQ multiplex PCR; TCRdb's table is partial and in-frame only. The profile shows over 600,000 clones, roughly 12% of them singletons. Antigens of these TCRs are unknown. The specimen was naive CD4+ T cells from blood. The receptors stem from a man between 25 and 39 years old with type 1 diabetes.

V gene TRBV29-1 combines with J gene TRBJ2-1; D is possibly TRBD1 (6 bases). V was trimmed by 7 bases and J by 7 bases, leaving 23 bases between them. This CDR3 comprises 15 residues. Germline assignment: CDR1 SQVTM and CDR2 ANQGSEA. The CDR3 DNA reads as TGCAGCGCGATGAGGGGGTCAGGTCTAGGGAATGAGCAGTTCTTC. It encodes CSAMRGSGLGNEQFF.

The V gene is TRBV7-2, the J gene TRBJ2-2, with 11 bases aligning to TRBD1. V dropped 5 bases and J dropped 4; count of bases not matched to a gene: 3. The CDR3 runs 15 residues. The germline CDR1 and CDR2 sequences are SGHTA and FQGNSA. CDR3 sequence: CASSPGTGGTGELFF. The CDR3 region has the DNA TGTGCCAGCAGCCCCGGGACAGGGGGCACCGGGGAGCTGTTTTTT. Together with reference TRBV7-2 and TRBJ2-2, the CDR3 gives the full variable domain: GAGVSQSPSNKVTEKGKDVELRCDPISGHTALYWYRQSLGQGLEFLIYFQGNSAPDKSGLPSDRFSAERTGGSVSTLTIQRTQQEDSAVYLCASSPGTGGTGELFFGEGSRLTVL.

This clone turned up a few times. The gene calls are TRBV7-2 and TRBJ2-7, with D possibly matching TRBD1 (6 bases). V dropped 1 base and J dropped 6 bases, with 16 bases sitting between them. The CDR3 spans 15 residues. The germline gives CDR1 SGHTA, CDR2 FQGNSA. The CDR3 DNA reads TGTGCCAGCAGCTTAGAGCCTACAGGGTTGGGCGAGCAGTACTTC. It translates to CASSLEPTGLGEQYF.

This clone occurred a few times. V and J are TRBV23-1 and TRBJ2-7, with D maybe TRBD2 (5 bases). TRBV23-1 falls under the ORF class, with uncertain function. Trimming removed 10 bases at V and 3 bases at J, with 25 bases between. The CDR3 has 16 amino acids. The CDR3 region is CATTWKRENFHYEQYF. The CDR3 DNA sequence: TGCGCCACCACTTGGAAGAGGGAGAACTTCCACTACGAGCAGTACTTC.

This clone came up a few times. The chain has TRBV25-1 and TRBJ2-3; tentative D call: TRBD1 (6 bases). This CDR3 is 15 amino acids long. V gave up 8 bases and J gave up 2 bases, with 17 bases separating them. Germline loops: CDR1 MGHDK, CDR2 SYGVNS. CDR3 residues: CASSSGTTTTDTQYF. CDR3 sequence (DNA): TGTGCCAGCTCCAGTGGGACAACTACCACAGATACGCAGTATTTT. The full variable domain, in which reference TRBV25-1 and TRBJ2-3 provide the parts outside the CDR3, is EADIYQTPRYLVIGTGKKITLECSQTMGHDKMYWYQQDPGMELHLIHYSYGVNSTEKGDLSSESTVSRIRTEHFPLTLESARPSHTSQYLCASSSGTTTTDTQYFGPGTRLTVL.

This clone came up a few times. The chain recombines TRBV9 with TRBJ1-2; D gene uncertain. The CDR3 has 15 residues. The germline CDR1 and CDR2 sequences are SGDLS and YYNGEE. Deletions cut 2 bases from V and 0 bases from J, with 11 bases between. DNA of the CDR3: TGTGCCAGCAGCGTCGGAACCAGTTCTAACTATGGCTACACCTTC. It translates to CASSVGTSSNYGYTF.

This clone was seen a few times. CDR3: CASRLVSGSDTQYF. The CDR3 region has the DNA TGCGCCAGCAGGCTAGTGAGCGGGTCAGATACGCAGTATTTT. This sequence joins TRBV4-1 and TRBJ2-3, with D possibly matching TRBD2 (6 bases). The germline V gene has CDR1 MGHRA and CDR2 YSYEKL. V gave up 6 bases and J gave up 4 bases, with 14 bases separating them. CDR3 length: 14 residues.

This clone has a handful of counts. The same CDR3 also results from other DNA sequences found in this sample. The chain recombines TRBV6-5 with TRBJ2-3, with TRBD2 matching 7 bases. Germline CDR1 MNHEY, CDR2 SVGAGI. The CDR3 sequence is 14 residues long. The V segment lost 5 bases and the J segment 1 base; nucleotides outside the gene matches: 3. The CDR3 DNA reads TGTGCCAGCAGTCGAAGCGGGGGCACAGATACGCAGTATTTT. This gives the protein CASSRSGGTDTQYF.

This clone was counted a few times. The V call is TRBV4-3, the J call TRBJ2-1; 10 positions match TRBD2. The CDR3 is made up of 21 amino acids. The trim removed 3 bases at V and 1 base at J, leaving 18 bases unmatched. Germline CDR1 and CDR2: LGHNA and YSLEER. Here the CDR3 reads CASSHPVGAGVLAGSYNEQFF. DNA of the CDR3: TGCGCCAGCAGCCATCCCGTGGGGGCCGGAGTACTAGCGGGGTCCTACAATGAGCAGTTCTTC.

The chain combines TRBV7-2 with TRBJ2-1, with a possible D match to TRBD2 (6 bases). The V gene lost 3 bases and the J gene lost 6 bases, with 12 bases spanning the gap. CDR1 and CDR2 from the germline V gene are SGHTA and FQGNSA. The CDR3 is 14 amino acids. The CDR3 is CASSLGGSSNEQFF. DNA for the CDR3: TGTGCCAGCAGCTTGGGGGGTTCTAGCAATGAGCAGTTCTTC. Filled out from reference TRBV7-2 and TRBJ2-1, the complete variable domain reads GAGVSQSPSNKVTEKGKDVELRCDPISGHTALYWYRQSLGQGLEFLIYFQGNSAPDKSGLPSDRFSAERTGGSVSTLTIQRTQQEDSAVYLCASSLGGSSNEQFFGPGTRLTVL.

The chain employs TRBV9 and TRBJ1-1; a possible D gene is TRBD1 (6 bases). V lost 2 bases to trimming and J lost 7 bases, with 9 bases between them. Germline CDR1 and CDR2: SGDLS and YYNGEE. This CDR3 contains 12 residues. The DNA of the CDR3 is TGTGCCAGCAGCGTTGTACAGGGTGAAGCTTTCTTT. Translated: CASSVVQGEAFF.

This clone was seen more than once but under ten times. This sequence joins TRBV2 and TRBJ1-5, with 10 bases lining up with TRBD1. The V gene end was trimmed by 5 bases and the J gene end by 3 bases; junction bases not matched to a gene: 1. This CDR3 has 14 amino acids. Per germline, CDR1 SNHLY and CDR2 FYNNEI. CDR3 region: CASSRQGANQPQHF. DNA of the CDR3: TGTGCCAGCAGTCGACAGGGGGCCAATCAGCCCCAGCATTTT.

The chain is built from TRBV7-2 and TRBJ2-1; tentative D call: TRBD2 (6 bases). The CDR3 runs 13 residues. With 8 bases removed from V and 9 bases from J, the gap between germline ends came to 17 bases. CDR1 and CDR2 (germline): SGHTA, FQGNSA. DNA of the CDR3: TGTGCCAGCCGCGGGACCCACACGGGTGAGCAGTTCTTC. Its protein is CASRGTHTGEQFF.

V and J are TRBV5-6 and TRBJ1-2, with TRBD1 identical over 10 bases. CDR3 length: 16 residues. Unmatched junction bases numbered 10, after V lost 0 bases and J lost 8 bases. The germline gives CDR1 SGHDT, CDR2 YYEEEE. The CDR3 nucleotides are TGTGCCAGCAGCTTGGAGACAGGGGGCCCCCCTATGGGCTACACCTTC. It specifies CASSLETGGPPMGYTF.

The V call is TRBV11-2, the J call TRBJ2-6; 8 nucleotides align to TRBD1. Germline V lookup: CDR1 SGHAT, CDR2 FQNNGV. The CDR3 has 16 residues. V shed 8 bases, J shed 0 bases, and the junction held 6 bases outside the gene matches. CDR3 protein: CASLDRGRSGANVLTF. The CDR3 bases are TGTGCCAGCCTTGACAGGGGCCGCTCTGGGGCCAACGTCCTGACTTTC.

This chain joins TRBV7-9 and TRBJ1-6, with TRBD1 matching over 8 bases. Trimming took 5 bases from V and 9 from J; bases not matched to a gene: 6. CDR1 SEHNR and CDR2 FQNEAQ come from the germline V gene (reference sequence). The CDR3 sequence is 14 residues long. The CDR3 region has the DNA TGTGCCAGCAGCCTATGGGACAGGAGTTCACCCCTCCACTTT. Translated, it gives CASSLWDRSSPLHF.

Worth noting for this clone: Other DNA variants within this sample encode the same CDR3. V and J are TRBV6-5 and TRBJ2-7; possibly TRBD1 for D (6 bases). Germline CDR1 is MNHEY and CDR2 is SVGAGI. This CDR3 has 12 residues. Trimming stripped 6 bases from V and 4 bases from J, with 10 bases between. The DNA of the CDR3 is TGTGCCAGCAGCCCCAGGGGTTACGAGCAGTACTTC. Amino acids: CASSPRGYEQYF.

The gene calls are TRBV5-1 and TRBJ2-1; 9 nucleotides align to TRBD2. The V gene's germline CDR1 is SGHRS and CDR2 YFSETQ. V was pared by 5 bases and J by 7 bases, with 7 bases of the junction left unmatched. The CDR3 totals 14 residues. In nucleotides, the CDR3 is TGCGCCAGCAGAATGATAGCGGGGGATAATGAGCAGTTCTTC. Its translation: CASRMIAGDNEQFF.

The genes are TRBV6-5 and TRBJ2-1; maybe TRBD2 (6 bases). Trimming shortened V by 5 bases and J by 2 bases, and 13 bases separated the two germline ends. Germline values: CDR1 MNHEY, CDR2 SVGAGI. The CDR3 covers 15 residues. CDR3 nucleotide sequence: TGTGCCAGCAGTACCTCTAGCGCTACCTACAATGAGCAGTTCTTC. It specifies CASSTSSATYNEQFF.

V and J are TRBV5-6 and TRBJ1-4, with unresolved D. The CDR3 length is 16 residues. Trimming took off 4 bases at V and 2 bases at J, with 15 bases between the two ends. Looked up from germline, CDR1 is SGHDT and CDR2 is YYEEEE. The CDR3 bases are TGTGCCAGCAGCCCGAGGGTTTTGAGTACTAATGAAAAACTGTTTTTT. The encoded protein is CASSPRVLSTNEKLFF.